The T cell receptor beta chain under discussion was sequenced for a study of blood T cells in healthy people across ages. In its sample, this clonotype was seen a few times. Primed by a sample-barcoded 5' primer and a J-beta primer mix, a second PCR proceeded for about 6 to 11 cycles. TCRdb re-called the 5' RACE reads with MiXCR, one entry per CDR3 protein. The table records some 1.7 million distinct CDR3 sequences, 28% of them present only once. Germline V gene sequence: CDR1 SGHDN, CDR2 FVKESK. The V end lost 1 base, the J end lost 9 bases, and 18 bases lay between the germline ends. The CDR3 is 15 residues long.

Sequences were obtained from blood. The TCR originated in a woman aged 25 to 39 in good health. V gene TRBV14 combines with J gene TRBJ1-2; possible D gene TRBD1, 5 bases. This chain's CDR3 is CASSQVSRDVASYTF. CDR3 in DNA: TGTGCCAGCAGCCAAGTGTCAAGGGACGTGGCAAGCTACACCTTC. The full variable domain, in which reference TRBV14 and TRBJ1-2 provide the parts outside the CDR3, is EAGVTQFPSHSVIEKGQTVTLRCDPISGHDNLYWYRRVMGKEIKFLLHFVKESKQDESGMPNNRFLAERTGGTYSTLKVQPAELEDSGVYFCASSQVSRDVASYTFGSGTRLTVV.